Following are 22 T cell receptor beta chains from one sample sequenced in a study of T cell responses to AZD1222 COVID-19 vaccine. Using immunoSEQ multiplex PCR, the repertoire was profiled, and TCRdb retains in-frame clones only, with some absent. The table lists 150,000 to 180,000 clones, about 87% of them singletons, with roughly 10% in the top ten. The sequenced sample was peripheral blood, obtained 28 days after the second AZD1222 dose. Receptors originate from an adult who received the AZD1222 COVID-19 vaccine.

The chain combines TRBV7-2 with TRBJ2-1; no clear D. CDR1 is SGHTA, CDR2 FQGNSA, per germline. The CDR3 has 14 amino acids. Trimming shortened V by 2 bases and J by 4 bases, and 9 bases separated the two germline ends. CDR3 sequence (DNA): TGTGCCAGCAGCTTAAGTCCGAGATACAATGAGCAGTTCTTC. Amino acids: CASSLSPRYNEQFF.

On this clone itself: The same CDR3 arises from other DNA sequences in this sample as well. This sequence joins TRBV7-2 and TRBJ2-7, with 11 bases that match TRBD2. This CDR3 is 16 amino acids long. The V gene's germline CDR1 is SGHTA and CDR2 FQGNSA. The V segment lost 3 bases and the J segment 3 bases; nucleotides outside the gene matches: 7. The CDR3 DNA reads TGTGCCAGCAGCTTGCGTTCTAGCGGGAGGAGCTACGAGCAGTACTTC. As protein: CASSLRSSGRSYEQYF.

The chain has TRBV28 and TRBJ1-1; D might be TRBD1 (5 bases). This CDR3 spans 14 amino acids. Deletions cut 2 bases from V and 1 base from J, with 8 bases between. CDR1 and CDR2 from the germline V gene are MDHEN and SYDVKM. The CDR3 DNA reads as TGTGCCAGCAGTTTAGGGGCCGGGAACACTGAAGCTTTCTTT. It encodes CASSLGAGNTEAFF.

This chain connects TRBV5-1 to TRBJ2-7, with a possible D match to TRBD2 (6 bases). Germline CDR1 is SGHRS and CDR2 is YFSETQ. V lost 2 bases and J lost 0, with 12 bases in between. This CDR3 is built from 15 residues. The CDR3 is CASSFILADSYEQYF. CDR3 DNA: TGCGCCAGCAGCTTTATACTAGCCGACTCCTACGAGCAGTACTTC.

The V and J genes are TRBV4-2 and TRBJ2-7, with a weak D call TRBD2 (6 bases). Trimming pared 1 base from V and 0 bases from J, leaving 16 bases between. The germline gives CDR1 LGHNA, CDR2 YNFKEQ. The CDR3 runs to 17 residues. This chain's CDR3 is CASSQVRAARDSYEQYF. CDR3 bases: TGTGCCAGCAGCCAAGTTCGGGCGGCGCGGGACTCCTACGAGCAGTACTTC.

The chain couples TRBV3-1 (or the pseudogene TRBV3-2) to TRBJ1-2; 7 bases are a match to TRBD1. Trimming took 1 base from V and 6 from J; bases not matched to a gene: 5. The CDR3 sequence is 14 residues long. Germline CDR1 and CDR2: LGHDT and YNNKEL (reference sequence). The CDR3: CASSQGGTANGYTF. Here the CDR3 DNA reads TGTGCCAGCAGCCAAGGGGGGACAGCGAATGGCTACACCTTC.

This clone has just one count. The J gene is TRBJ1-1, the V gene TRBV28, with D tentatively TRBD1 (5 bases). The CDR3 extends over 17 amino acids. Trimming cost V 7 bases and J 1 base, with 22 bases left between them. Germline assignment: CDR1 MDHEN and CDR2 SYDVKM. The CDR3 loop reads CASTLRGQGFPNTEAFF. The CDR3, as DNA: TGTGCCAGCACCCTGAGGGGCCAGGGCTTTCCGAACACTGAAGCTTTCTTT.

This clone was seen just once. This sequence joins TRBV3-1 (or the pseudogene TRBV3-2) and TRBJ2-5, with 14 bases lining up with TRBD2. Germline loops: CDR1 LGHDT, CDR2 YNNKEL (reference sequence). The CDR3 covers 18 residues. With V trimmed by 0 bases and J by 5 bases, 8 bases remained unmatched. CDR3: CASSQEDWTSGRWETQYF. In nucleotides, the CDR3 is TGTGCCAGCAGCCAAGAGGATTGGACTAGCGGGAGGTGGGAGACCCAGTACTTC.

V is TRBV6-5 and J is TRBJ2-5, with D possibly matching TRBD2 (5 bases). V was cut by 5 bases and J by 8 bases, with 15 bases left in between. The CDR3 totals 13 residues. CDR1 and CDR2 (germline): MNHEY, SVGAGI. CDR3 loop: CASSPGPGGTQYF. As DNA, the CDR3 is TGTGCCAGCAGTCCCGGGCCCGGAGGTACCCAGTACTTC.

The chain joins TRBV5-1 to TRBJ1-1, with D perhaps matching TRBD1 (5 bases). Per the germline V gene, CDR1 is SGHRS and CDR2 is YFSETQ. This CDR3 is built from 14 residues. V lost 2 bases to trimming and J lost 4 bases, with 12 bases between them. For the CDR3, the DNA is TGCGCCAGCAGCTTAGGGGCGCTGAGCACTGAAGCTTTCTTT. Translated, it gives CASSLGALSTEAFF.

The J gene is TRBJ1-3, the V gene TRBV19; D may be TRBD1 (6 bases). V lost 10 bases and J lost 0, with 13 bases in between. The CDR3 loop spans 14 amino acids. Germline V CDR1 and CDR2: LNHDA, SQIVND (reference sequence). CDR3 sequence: CAKDRQFSGNTIYF. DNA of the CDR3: TGTGCCAAGGACAGACAGTTCTCTGGAAACACCATATATTTT.

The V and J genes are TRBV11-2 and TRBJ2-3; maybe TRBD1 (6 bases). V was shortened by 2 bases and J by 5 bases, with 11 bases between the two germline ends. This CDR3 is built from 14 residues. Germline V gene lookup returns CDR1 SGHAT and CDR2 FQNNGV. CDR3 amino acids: CASSLYRDVDTQYF. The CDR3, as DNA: TGTGCCAGCAGCTTATACAGGGATGTAGATACGCAGTATTTT.

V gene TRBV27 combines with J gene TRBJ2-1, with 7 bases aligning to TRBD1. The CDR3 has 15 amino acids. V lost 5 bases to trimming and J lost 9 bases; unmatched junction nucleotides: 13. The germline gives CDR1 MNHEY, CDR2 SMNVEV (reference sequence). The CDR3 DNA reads TGTGCCAGCAGTCCACCTTACGTACACAGGGGTGAGCAGTTCTTC. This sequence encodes CASSPPYVHRGEQFF.

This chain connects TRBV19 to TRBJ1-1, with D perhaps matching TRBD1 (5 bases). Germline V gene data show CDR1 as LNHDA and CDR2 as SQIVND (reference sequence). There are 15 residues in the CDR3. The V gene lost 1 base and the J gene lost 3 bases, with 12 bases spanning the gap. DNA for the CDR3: TGTGCCAGTAGTATAGTGGGGGTTAGGGACACTGAAGCTTTCTTT. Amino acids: CASSIVGVRDTEAFF.

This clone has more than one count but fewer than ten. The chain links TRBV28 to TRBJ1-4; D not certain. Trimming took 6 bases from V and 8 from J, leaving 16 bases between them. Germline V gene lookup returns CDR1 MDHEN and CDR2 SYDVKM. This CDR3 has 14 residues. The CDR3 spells CASSSRGNGEKLFF. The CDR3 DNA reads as TGTGCCAGCAGCTCCCGGGGTAACGGAGAAAAACTGTTTTTT.

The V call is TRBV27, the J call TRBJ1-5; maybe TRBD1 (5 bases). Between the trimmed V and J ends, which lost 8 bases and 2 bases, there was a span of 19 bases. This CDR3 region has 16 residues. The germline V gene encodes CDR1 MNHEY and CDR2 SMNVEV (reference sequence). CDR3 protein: CASSTGGAGGNQPQHF. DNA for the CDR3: TGTGCCAGCTCCACTGGGGGAGCCGGTGGCAATCAGCCCCAGCATTTT.

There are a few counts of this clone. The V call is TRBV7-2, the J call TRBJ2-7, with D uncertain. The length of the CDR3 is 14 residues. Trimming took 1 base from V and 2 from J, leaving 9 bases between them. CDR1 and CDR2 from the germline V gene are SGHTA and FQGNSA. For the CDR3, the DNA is TGTGCCAGCAGCTTAGGCGGCAGTGCCTACGAGCAGTACTTC. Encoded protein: CASSLGGSAYEQYF.

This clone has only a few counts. As DNA, the CDR3 is TGCAGCGGGGGGCAGGACCAAGACCAGTACTTC. Its protein is CSGGQDQDQYF. The rearrangement uses TRBV29-1 and TRBJ2-5; a possible D gene is TRBD1 (6 bases). The V and J ends lost 7 bases and 10 bases respectively, with 16 bases between them. Germline V gene sequence: CDR1 SQVTM, CDR2 ANQGSEA. The CDR3 has 11 residues.

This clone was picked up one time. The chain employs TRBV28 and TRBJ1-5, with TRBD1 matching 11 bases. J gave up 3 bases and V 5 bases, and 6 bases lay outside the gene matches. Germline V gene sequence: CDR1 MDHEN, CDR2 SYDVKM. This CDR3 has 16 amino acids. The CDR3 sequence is CASSPWGQGDNQPQHF. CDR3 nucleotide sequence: TGTGCCAGCAGTCCCTGGGGACAGGGGGACAATCAGCCCCAGCATTTT.

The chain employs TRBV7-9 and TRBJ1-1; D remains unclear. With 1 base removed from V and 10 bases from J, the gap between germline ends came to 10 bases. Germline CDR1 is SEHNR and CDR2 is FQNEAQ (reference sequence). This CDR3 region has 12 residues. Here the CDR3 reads CASSLDGSGAFF. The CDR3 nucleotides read TGTGCCAGCAGCTTAGACGGGTCCGGAGCTTTCTTT.

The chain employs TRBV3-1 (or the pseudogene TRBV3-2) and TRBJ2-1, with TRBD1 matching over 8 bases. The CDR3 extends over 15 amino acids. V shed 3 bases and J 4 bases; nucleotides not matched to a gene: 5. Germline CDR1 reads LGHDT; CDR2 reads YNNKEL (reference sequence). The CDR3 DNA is TGTGCCAGCAGCCAGAAGGGACAGGTGTACAATGAGCAGTTCTTC. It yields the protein CASSQKGQVYNEQFF.

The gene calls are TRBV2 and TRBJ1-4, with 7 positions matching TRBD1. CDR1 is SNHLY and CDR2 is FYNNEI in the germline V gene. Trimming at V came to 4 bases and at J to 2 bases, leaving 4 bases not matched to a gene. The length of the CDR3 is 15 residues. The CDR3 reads CASSAKGATNEKLFF. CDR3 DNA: TGTGCCAGCAGTGCAAAGGGGGCTACTAATGAAAAACTGTTTTTT.